The source of this TCR beta chain is a study of blood T cell repertoires in COVID-19. Sequenced by immunoSEQ multiplex PCR; TCRdb stores in-frame clones only, minus some. The sample has roughly 130,000 clones; about four fifths are singletons. CDR1 and CDR2 from the germline V gene are SGHTA and FQGNSA. The CDR3 covers 19 residues. The ends were cut back, 1 base at V and 4 bases at J, with 23 bases in the middle. Sequencing was carried out using peripheral blood. The source is a woman aged 50 to 60 with acute or convalescent COVID-19. The J gene is TRBJ1-3, the V gene TRBV7-2; D is ambiguous. CDR3: CASSLVTSEAAYKGNTIYF. The CDR3 DNA follows: TGTGCCAGCAGCTTAGTGACTTCCGAAGCTGCATATAAGGGAAACACCATATATTTT.